These 19 T cell receptor beta chains came from one sample sequenced in a study of blood T cells in healthy people across ages. Combining a sample-barcoded 5' primer with a J-beta primer mix, a second PCR ran for about 6 to 11 cycles. TCRdb processed the 5' RACE reads anew with MiXCR; each CDR3 protein has one entry. The table has fewer than 900,000 distinct CDR3 sequences, about 42% seen once. Sample: blood. These receptors all stem from a woman aged 55-69 years in good health.

Only a few counts were recorded for this clonotype. V gene TRBV5-1 combines with J gene TRBJ2-1; 11 bases fit TRBD2. The CDR3 runs 17 residues. The germline CDR1 and CDR2 sequences are SGHRS and YFSETQ. The V gene end was trimmed by 2 bases and the J gene end by 9 bases; junction bases not matched to a gene: 13. CDR3 protein: CASSFTSGTSGGGEQFF. The DNA for the CDR3 is TGCGCCAGCAGCTTCACCTCCGGGACTAGCGGAGGGGGTGAGCAGTTCTTC.

There are many counts of this clonotype. The chain recombines TRBV12-3 or TRBV12-4 with TRBJ1-6; 7 positions agree with TRBD1. The V gene end was trimmed by 6 bases and the J gene end by 5 bases; junction bases not matched to a gene: 4. The CDR3 has 14 residues. CDR3 in amino acids: CASSLGQNNSPLHF. CDR3 bases: TGTGCCAGCAGCCTGGGACAGAATAATTCACCCCTCCACTTT.

To note about this clonotype: One junction end does not reproduce the germline sequence, and a read error may be involved. The chain couples TRBV5-6 to TRBJ2-3; 7 bases map to TRBD2. Germline values: CDR1 SGHDT, CDR2 YYEEEE. The CDR3 runs to 15 residues. The CDR3 sequence: CASSPTSGVGDTRYF. Here the CDR3 DNA reads TGTGCCAGCAGCCCAACGAGCGGGGTCGGGGATACGCGGTATTTT.

This chain joins TRBV11-2 and TRBJ2-1; D uncertain. The CDR3 is 16 residues long. V shed 1 base and J shed 4 bases, with 14 bases lying between them. The germline V gene encodes CDR1 SGHAT and CDR2 FQNNGV. The CDR3 loop reads CASSLAKTAVYNEQFF. CDR3 nucleotide sequence: TGTGCCAGCAGCTTAGCGAAAACGGCAGTATACAATGAGCAGTTCTTC. Complete variable domain (other parts from reference TRBV11-2 and TRBJ2-1): EAGVAQSPRYKIIEKRQSVAFWCNPISGHATLYWYQQILGQGPKLLIQFQNNGVVDDSQLPKDRFSAERLKGVDSTLKIQPAKLEDSAVYLCASSLAKTAVYNEQFFGPGTRLTVL.

The chain employs TRBV6-5 and TRBJ2-3, with D perhaps matching TRBD2 (5 bases). Deletions cut 6 bases from V and 0 bases from J, with 7 bases between. The CDR3 is made up of 13 amino acids. Germline V lookup: CDR1 MNHEY, CDR2 SVGAGI. This CDR3 reads CASRAASTDTQYF. CDR3 sequence (DNA): TGTGCCAGCAGAGCGGCTAGCACAGATACGCAGTATTTT.

The sample holds a few counts of this clonotype. The chain couples TRBV5-1 to TRBJ1-2; 12 bases are a match to TRBD1. Germline CDR1 SGHRS, CDR2 YFSETQ. The length of the CDR3 is 14 residues. V shed 4 bases, J shed 7 bases, and the junction held 5 bases outside the gene matches. CDR3 bases: TGCGCCAGCAGCGCCGGGACAGGGGGCCTTGGCTACACCTTC. This gives the protein CASSAGTGGLGYTF.

A word on this clonotype: An end of the junction differs from the germline gene, which may be a read error. V is TRBV5-4 and J is TRBJ2-7; D ambiguous. Germline V CDR1 and CDR2: SGHNT, YYREEE (reference sequence). This CDR3 comprises 16 residues. The CDR3 reads CASSLWTDMVPYEQYF. The CDR3 coding sequence is TGTGCCAGCAGCCTCTGGACCGATATGGTCCCCTATGAGCAGTACTTC.

The chain employs TRBV19 and TRBJ2-7; D is perhaps TRBD1 (6 bases). Germline CDR1 reads LNHDA; CDR2 reads SQIVND (reference sequence). With 5 bases removed from V and 2 bases from J, the gap between germline ends came to 16 bases. The length of the CDR3 is 15 residues. CDR3 DNA: TGTGCCAGTAGTCAGACGGGACACGCGACCTACGAGCAGTACTTC. Amino acids: CASSQTGHATYEQYF.

The chain links TRBV3-1 to TRBJ1-2; 7 bases are shared with TRBD1. CDR1 is LGHDT, CDR2 YNNKEL, per germline (reference sequence). V shed 7 bases and J 4 bases; nucleotides not matched to a gene: 9. This CDR3 is 14 amino acids long. The CDR3 coding sequence is TGTGCCAGCACGGAGGGGGCGGTAACCTATGGCTACACCTTC. It specifies CASTEGAVTYGYTF.

As concerns this clonotype: The junction shows a germline mismatch at one end, possibly a read error. CDR3 sequence reads: CASNLAAREGAGYTF. CDR3 nucleotide sequence: TGTGCCAGCAACTTAGCGGCTAGGGAAGGAGCTGGCTACACCTTC. The chain combines TRBV7-9 with TRBJ1-2, with no clear D. Germline CDR1 and CDR2: SEHNR and FQNEAQ (reference sequence). This CDR3 region has 15 residues.

The count of this clonotype is one. A much more abundant neighbour one base away suggests this may be a read error. The chain is built from TRBV13 and TRBJ2-1; D uncertain. This CDR3 is 13 amino acids long. Germline-derived CDR1 and CDR2 are PRHDT and FYEKMQ (reference sequence). V lost 5 bases to trimming and J lost 13 bases, with 18 bases between them. The CDR3 bases are TGTGCCAGCAGCCTGACATACCAAGAGACCCAGTTCTTC. Its protein product is CASSLTYQETQFF.

In regard to this clonotype: One end of the junction does not line up with germline, which may come from a read error. The rearrangement links TRBV13 to TRBJ2-1, with 11 bases matching TRBD2. CDR1 is PRHDT, CDR2 FYEKMQ, per germline (reference sequence). This CDR3 region has 17 residues. The CDR3 sequence is CASGLLSGRASGNEQFF. Here the CDR3 DNA reads TGTGCCAGCGGCTTACTTAGCGGGAGGGCAAGTGGCAATGAGCAGTTCTTC. Supplemented by reference TRBV13 and TRBJ2-1, the full variable domain reads AAGVIQSPRHLIKEKRETATLKCYPIPRHDTVYWYQQGPGQDPQFLISFYEKMQSDKGSIPDRFSAQQFSDYHSELNMSSLELGDSALYFCASGLLSGRASGNEQFFGPGTRLTVL.

The rearrangement links TRBV7-2 to TRBJ2-1; 9 bases map to TRBD2. Matching the DNA end better, TRBJ2-7 makes the J call doubtful. This CDR3 comprises 18 residues. Germline V gene lookup returns CDR1 SGHTA and CDR2 FQGNSA. The chain's CDR3 is CASRNSGGVTSGGNEQYF. The CDR3 DNA is TGTGCCAGCAGGAATAGCGGGGGAGTAACATCCGGGGGGAATGAGCAGTACTTC.

This clonotype has only a few counts. CDR3 nucleotides: TGTGCCAGCAGCGTTCTAGCCGACAATGAGCAGTTCTTC. Translating gives CASSVLADNEQFF. The rearrangement uses TRBV9 and TRBJ2-1; tentative D call: TRBD2 (5 bases). CDR1 is SGDLS, CDR2 YYNGEE, per germline. The CDR3 is made up of 13 amino acids. The germline V and J ends were trimmed by 2 bases and 5 bases, with 8 bases remaining between them.

The chain joins TRBV2 to TRBJ2-6; perhaps TRBD1 as D (6 bases). V was shortened by 4 bases and J by 4 bases, with 17 bases between the two germline ends. Germline V gives CDR1 SNHLY, CDR2 FYNNEI. The CDR3 has 17 amino acids. The CDR3 DNA is TGTGCCAGCAGTGGTACAGGGCGAACTACAGGGGCCAACGTCCTGACTTTC. It translates to CASSGTGRTTGANVLTF. Full variable domain (missing parts from reference TRBV2 and TRBJ2-6): EPEVTQTPSHQVTQMGQEVILRCVPISNHLYFYWYRQILGQKVEFLVSFYNNEISEKSEIFDDQFSVERPDGSNFTLKIRSTKLEDSAMYFCASSGTGRTTGANVLTFGAGSRLTVL.

The table lists this clonotype with a few counts. V and J are TRBV11-2 and TRBJ2-1, with 8 bases identical to TRBD2. Germline CDR1 and CDR2: SGHAT and FQNNGV. Trimming took 3 bases from V and 7 from J; bases not matched to a gene: 11. The CDR3 runs 16 residues. CDR3 in amino acids: CASSFLAGGKSNEQFF. The CDR3, as DNA: TGTGCCAGCAGCTTTCTGGCGGGGGGTAAGTCGAATGAGCAGTTCTTC. The variable domain in full, completed from reference TRBV11-2 and TRBJ2-1, reads EAGVAQSPRYKIIEKRQSVAFWCNPISGHATLYWYQQILGQGPKLLIQFQNNGVVDDSQLPKDRFSAERLKGVDSTLKIQPAKLEDSAVYLCASSFLAGGKSNEQFFGPGTRLTVL.

Of note for this clonotype: An end of the junction differs from the germline gene, which may be a read error. CDR3 nucleotide sequence: TGCGTCAGCCACAGGGGAAACGCGAACACCGGGGAGCTGTTTTTT. It yields the protein CVSHRGNANTGELFF. This rearrangement joins TRBV5-1 to TRBJ2-2, with 7 nucleotides matching TRBD1. Germline V lookup: CDR1 SGHRS, CDR2 YFSETQ. The CDR3 is 15 amino acids.

This clonotype has just a few counts. The V and J genes are TRBV7-9 and TRBJ2-3; D may correspond to TRBD1 or TRBD2 (6 bases each). Looked up from germline, CDR1 is SEHNR and CDR2 is FQNEAQ (reference sequence). The CDR3 sequence is 13 residues long. The ends were cut back, 5 bases at V and 6 bases at J, with 12 bases in the middle. This chain's CDR3 is CASSHPGADTQYF. CDR3 coding DNA: TGTGCCAGCAGCCACCCGGGGGCCGATACGCAGTATTTT.

J is TRBJ1-2 and V is TRBV6-1; D gene ambiguous. Germline lookup yields CDR1 MNHNS and CDR2 SASEGT. This CDR3 has 12 residues. V shed 4 bases and J shed 4 bases, with 7 bases lying between them. This CDR3 reads CASSVSTYGYTF. CDR3 sequence (DNA): TGTGCCAGCAGTGTCTCGACCTATGGCTACACCTTC.